This T cell receptor beta chain was sequenced during a study of blood T cells in healthy people across ages. The CDR3 has 16 amino acids. CDR1 SNHLY and CDR2 FYNNEI come from the germline V gene. With V trimmed by 7 bases and J by 4 bases, 13 bases remained unmatched. Sample-barcoded 5' priming and a J-beta primer mix drove a second PCR of roughly 7 to 11 cycles. TCRdb analysed the 5' RACE reads with MiXCR anew, one entry per CDR3 protein. The repertoire has about 1.6 million distinct CDR3 sequences, around 35% of them found once; the top ten carry about 11%. The source material was blood. The receptor comes from a woman aged 25 to 39 in good health. V gene TRBV2 combines with J gene TRBJ2-7; TRBD2 matches 10 bases. CDR3: CASISSGGANSYEQYF. Written as DNA, the CDR3 is TGTGCCAGCATCAGCAGCGGGGGGGCGAACTCGTACGAGCAGTACTTC.